Below are 4 T cell receptor beta chains sequenced from a single sample in a study of blood T cell repertoires in COVID-19. This table comes from immunoSEQ multiplex PCR, and its TCRdb copy is limited to in-frame clones, with some not included. The sample carries 150,000 or so clones, about 90% recorded once. The sequenced material came from peripheral blood. These receptors were taken from a man aged 45-65 years with acute or convalescent COVID-19.

The CDR3 nucleotides are TGTGCCAGCAGAGCCGCAGGGGCGGGTTACGAGCAGTACTTC. Its translation: CASRAAGAGYEQYF. V and J are TRBV5-4 and TRBJ2-7, with D perhaps matching TRBD1 (6 bases). V was trimmed by 5 bases and J by 4 bases, leaving 16 bases between them. CDR3 size: 14 residues. Germline values: CDR1 SGHNT, CDR2 YYREEE (reference sequence).

The rearrangement links TRBV18 to TRBJ2-1; 8 nucleotides agree with TRBD1. With 4 bases clipped from V and 4 bases from J, the junction kept 6 bases outside the gene matches. From germline, CDR1 is KGHSH and CDR2 LQKENI. The CDR3 totals 15 residues. The CDR3, as DNA: TGTGCCAGCTCACAGGCTCGGGACAGGTACAATGAGCAGTTCTTC. Amino acids: CASSQARDRYNEQFF.

The chain carries TRBV7-2 and TRBJ1-1; 9 bases align to TRBD1. The CDR3 extends over 15 amino acids. J gave up 3 bases and V 6 bases, and 8 bases lay outside the gene matches. The germline V gene encodes CDR1 SGHTA and CDR2 FQGNSA. CDR3: CASRRQGDHDTEAFF. The CDR3 nucleotides read TGTGCCAGCAGACGACAGGGGGATCACGACACTGAAGCTTTCTTT.

V and J are TRBV27 and TRBJ2-3; D may be TRBD2 (5 bases). V lost 5 bases to trimming and J lost 1 base, with 19 bases between them. CDR1 is MNHEY and CDR2 is SMNVEV in the germline V gene (reference sequence). CDR3 length equals 17 residues. The CDR3 sequence is CASSPLPSERGTDTQYF. CDR3 DNA sequence: TGTGCCAGCAGTCCCCTCCCCTCGGAGAGGGGCACAGATACGCAGTATTTT.